This is a list of T cell receptor beta chains from one sample in a study of blood T cell repertoires in COVID-19. Clones were read by immunoSEQ multiplex PCR, and TCRdb kept only the in-frame ones, dropping some. The table lists around 200,000 clones, approximately 85% of them singletons. Material: PBMCs or T cells enriched from blood (not recorded which). These receptors all come from a man aged 35 to 55 with acute COVID-19. The CDR3 runs from the conserved cysteine through the conserved F or W. The D gene is left open where the match is weak. For some rows the clone size is stated as once, few or many, or as a class when expanded; others skip it.

J	D	V	size	DNA	CDR3
TRBJ1-2	TRBD1	TRBV28	NA	TGTGCCAGCCGCCCAACAGGGGGCGGTGGCTACACCTTC	CASRPTGGGGYTF
TRBJ1-5	NA	TRBV28	NA	TGTGCCAGCAGTTTAGGCCAGCCCCAGCATTTT	CASSLGQPQHF
TRBJ2-1	TRBD1	TRBV28	NA	TGTGCCAGCAGTTTCGCGGGGACAGGGGTTAGTGAGCAGTTCTTC	CASSFAGTGVSEQFF
TRBJ2-4	TRBD2	TRBV28	NA	TGTGCCTCCCGGGAGGTCCACGGGGCCAAAAACATTCAGTACTTC	CASREVHGAKNIQYF
TRBJ2-7	NA	TRBV3-1/TRBV3-2	few	TGTGCCAGCAGCCAGTCAGGTGGGTGGGAGCAGTACTTC	CASSQSGGWEQYF
TRBJ2-7	TRBD1	TRBV5-6	NA	TGTGCCAGCGGGGGGACAGGGTCCTACGAGCAGTACTTC	CASGGTGSYEQYF
TRBJ2-3	NA	TRBV3-1/TRBV3-2	once	TGTGCCAGCAGCCAAACAGTGAGCGGGAGCACAGATACGCAGTATTTT	CASSQTVSGSTDTQYF
TRBJ1-4	TRBD1	TRBV28	NA	TGTGCCAGCAGCGCCGCCGGGACAGGGAATGAAAAACTGTTTTTT	CASSAAGTGNEKLFF
TRBJ1-4	TRBD1	TRBV28	once	TGTGCCAGCAGTCCGACAGGGGTGGATGAAAAACTGTTTTTT	CASSPTGVDEKLFF
TRBJ2-1	NA	TRBV5-8	once	TGTGCCAGCACCTCGGACACCCAGAATGAGCAGTTCTTC	CASTSDTQNEQFF
TRBJ2-7	NA	TRBV15	few	TGTGCCACCAGCAGAGGTGCGCTCACCTACGAGCAGTACTTC	CATSRGALTYEQYF
TRBJ1-5	TRBD1	TRBV11-2	NA	TGTGCCAGCAGCCTTTCGGGACAGTTTCGCAATCAGCCCCAGCATTTT	CASSLSGQFRNQPQHF
TRBJ2-4	NA	TRBV4-3	NA	TGCGCCAGCAGCCAAGGACAGCTACTAGCCAAAAACATTCAGTACTTC	CASSQGQLLAKNIQYF
TRBJ1-5	NA	TRBV27	NA	TGTGCCAGCAAGGGAGGAGGGGAGAGTCAGCCCCAGCATTTT	CASKGGGESQPQHF
TRBJ1-5	TRBD1	TRBV18	NA	TGTGCCAGCTCACCCCGAGGGACAGGGGGCTTTCAGCCCCAGCATTTT	CASSPRGTGGFQPQHF
TRBJ2-7	NA	TRBV6-2/TRBV6-3	NA	TGTGCCAGCAGTTACTCCCGGAGCGGCTACGAGCAGTACTTC	CASSYSRSGYEQYF
TRBJ1-3	TRBD1	TRBV15	NA	TGTGCCACCAGCAGAGATACAGGGGCGGATAGAAACACCATATATTTT	CATSRDTGADRNTIYF
TRBJ2-1	TRBD2	TRBV15	NA	TGTGCCACCAGCTTCCCGGGGGGGGTTGATGAGCAGTTCTTC	CATSFPGGVDEQFF
TRBJ2-7	TRBD2	TRBV15	once	TGTGCCACCAGCAGAGGGCCCCTGGTAGCGGGAGCTTCTTACGAGCAGTACTTC	CATSRGPLVAGASYEQYF
TRBJ2-7	NA	TRBV28	NA	TGTGCCAGCACTCCCGACAGAGAAAACTACGAGCAGTACTTC	CASTPDRENYEQYF
TRBJ1-1	NA	TRBV4-1	NA	TGCGCCAGCAGCCAAGATATAACCGGGACAACGAACACTGAAGCTTTCTTT	CASSQDITGTTNTEAFF
TRBJ1-2	NA	TRBV27	once	TGTGCCAGCAGTTTAGACGGCGGGGGCTACACCTTC	CASSLDGGGYTF
TRBJ2-1	NA	TRBV2	few	TGTGCCAGCAAGGGCGCGGGAAAGTACAATGAGCAGTTCTTC	CASKGAGKYNEQFF
TRBJ1-4	NA	TRBV27	NA	TGTGCCAGCAGTTTCCCTCCCGCTAATGAAAAACTGTTTTTT	CASSFPPANEKLFF
TRBJ2-1	TRBD1	TRBV30	NA	TGTGCCTGGAGGAGGGACAGGGACAATGAGCAGTTCTTC	CAWRRDRDNEQFF
TRBJ1-5	NA	TRBV2	NA	TGTGCCAGCAGTGTGTCAGGGGGCAATCAGCCCCAGCATTTT	CASSVSGGNQPQHF
TRBJ2-7	TRBD2	TRBV9	NA	TGTGCCAGCAGCGTTCGAAGCGGGAACTACGAGCAGTACTTC	CASSVRSGNYEQYF
TRBJ2-1	NA	TRBV19	once	TGTGCCAGTAGGGCGGACTCCTACAATGAGCAGTTCTTC	CASRADSYNEQFF
TRBJ1-6	TRBD1	TRBV5-1	NA	TGCGCCAGCAGCATCGGACAGGGTTCTCATTCACCCCTCCACTTT	CASSIGQGSHSPLHF
TRBJ2-3	TRBD2	TRBV29-1	NA	TGCAGCGTTGTTAGCGGGAGGGCCCAAGATACGCAGTATTTT	CSVVSGRAQDTQYF
TRBJ2-3	TRBD2	TRBV28	NA	TGTGCCAGCAGGGCATTAGCGGGCCAGTCGTTAGGTACGCAGTATTTT	CASRALAGQSLGTQYF
TRBJ2-5	NA	TRBV21-1	NA	TGTGCCAGCAGCACGTCGGGGAGCGGGACACAGTCCCAAGAGACCCAGTACTTC	CASSTSGSGTQSQETQYF
TRBJ2-7	TRBD2	TRBV5-4	NA	TGTGCCAGCAGCTCTGGGACTAGCGGGATGGGCCCCTACGAGCAGTACTTC	CASSSGTSGMGPYEQYF
TRBJ1-6	TRBD1	TRBV5-1	once	TGCGCCAGCAGCCTTGGGACAGGGGTTTCACCCCTCCACTTT	CASSLGTGVSPLHF
TRBJ2-2	NA	TRBV2	few	TGTGCCAGCAGCGGAGAAGGGGCCGGGGAGCTGTTTTTT	CASSGEGAGELFF
TRBJ2-2	TRBD2	TRBV5-1	NA	TGCGCCAGCAGCTTGGAAGGTCCGGGGGGCGGGGAGCTGTTTTTT	CASSLEGPGGGELFF
TRBJ2-6	NA	TRBV6-1	NA	TGTGCCAGCAGTGAGGTACCGAGTACTGGGGCCAACGTCCTGACTTTC	CASSEVPSTGANVLTF
TRBJ1-4	NA	TRBV28	few	TGTGCCAGCAGTCCCCCCCGTGGAGGCCCAAGTGAAAAACTGTTTTTT	CASSPPRGGPSEKLFF
TRBJ2-1	NA	TRBV10-2	NA	TGCGCCAGCGGGGCTATCTCCTACAATGAGCAGTTCTTC	CASGAISYNEQFF
TRBJ1-2	NA	TRBV9	once	TGTGCCAGCAGCGTAGCATCTACCGATGGCTACACCTTC	CASSVASTDGYTF
TRBJ2-2	NA	TRBV9	NA	TGTGCCAGCAGCGTAGAGTCAGCCGGGGAGCTGTTTTTT	CASSVESAGELFF
TRBJ2-4	NA	TRBV30	NA	TGTGCCTGGAGTGGGCTAGAGGCCATTCAGTACTTC	CAWSGLEAIQYF
TRBJ2-2	TRBD2	TRBV9	NA	TGTGCCAGCAGTCCAACCCGGGGACTAGCGGGTTGGGCACGGGAGCTGTTTTTT	CASSPTRGLAGWARELFF